This TCR beta chain was recorded in a study of cytomegalovirus exposure and HLA in healthy donors. Notes on the study in general: Under in vitro conditions, three CMV-associated chains were confirmed as specific for CMV antigens. It was likely that a cluster of highly shared sequence variants was a sequencing artifact. The study had only CMV serostatus as immune exposure information. Later work found most CMV-associated TCR beta chains apparently HLA-restricted.

It was with 60 Vbeta and 13 Jbeta primers that the PCR ran. Sequenced by immunoSEQ multiplex PCR; TCRdb stores in-frame clones only, minus some. The sample yields about 90,000 clones, 55% to 70% seen once. In its sample, this clone was seen a few times. Its cognate antigen is unknown. Germline CDR1 and CDR2: SGHRS and YFSETQ. The V segment lost 7 bases and the J segment 3 bases; nucleotides outside the gene matches: 1. This CDR3 comprises 13 residues. This sequence was found in a woman in her forties or fifties in good health and CMV-seropositive. The V and J genes are TRBV5-1 and TRBJ2-1; 10 bases are a match to TRBD1. The sequenced sample was PBMCs. CDR3 sequence: CASGQGDYNEQFF. CDR3 DNA: TGCGCCAGCGGACAGGGGGACTACAATGAGCAGTTCTTC.